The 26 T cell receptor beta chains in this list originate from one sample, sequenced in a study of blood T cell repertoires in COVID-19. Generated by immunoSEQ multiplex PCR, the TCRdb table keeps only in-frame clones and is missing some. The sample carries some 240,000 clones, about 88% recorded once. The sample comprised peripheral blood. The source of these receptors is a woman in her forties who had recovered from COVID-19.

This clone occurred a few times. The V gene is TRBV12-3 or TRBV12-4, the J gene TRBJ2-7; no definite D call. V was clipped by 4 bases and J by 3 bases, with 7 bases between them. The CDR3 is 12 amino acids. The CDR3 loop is CASSSIYYEQYF. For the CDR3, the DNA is TGTGCCAGCAGTTCTATCTACTACGAGCAGTACTTC.

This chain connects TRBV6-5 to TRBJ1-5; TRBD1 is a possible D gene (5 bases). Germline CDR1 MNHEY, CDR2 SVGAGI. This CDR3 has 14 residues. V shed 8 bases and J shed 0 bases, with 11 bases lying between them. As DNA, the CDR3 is TGTGCCAGCGGGGGGGGAAATAGCAATCAGCCCCAGCATTTT. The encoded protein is CASGGGNSNQPQHF.

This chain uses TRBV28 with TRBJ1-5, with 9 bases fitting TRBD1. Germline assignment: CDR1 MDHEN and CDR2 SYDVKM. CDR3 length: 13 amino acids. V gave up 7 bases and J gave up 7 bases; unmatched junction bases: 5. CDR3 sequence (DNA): TGTGCCAGCACACACGACAGGGGGCAGCCCCAGCATTTT. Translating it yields CASTHDRGQPQHF.

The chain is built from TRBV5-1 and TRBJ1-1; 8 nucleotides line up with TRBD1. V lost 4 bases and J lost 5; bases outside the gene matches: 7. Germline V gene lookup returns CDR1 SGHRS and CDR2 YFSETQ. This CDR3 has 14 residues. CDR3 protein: CASSLGTGRTEAFF. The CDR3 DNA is TGCGCCAGCAGCCTCGGGACAGGCAGGACTGAAGCTTTCTTT. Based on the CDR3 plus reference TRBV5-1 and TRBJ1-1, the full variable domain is KAGVTQTPRYLIKTRGQQVTLSCSPISGHRSVSWYQQTPGQGLQFLFEYFSETQRNKGNFPGRFSGRQFSNSRSEMNVSTLELGDSALYLCASSLGTGRTEAFFGQGTRLTVV.

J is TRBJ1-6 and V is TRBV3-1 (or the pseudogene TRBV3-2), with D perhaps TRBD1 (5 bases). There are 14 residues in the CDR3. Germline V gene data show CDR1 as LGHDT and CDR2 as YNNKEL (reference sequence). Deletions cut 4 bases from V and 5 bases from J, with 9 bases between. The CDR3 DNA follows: TGTGCCAGCAGCCTCAGGGTTGATAATTCACCCCTCCACTTT. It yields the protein CASSLRVDNSPLHF.

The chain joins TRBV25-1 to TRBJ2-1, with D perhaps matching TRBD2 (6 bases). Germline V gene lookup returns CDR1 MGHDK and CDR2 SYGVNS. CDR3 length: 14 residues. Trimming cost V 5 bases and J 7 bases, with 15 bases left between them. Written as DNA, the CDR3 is TGTGCCAGCAGTCACGGGAGAACGCTGAATGAGCAGTTCTTC. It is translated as CASSHGRTLNEQFF.

The CDR3 sequence: CASSLGQGMGNQPQHF. CDR3 sequence (DNA): TGTGCCAGCAGCTTGGGACAGGGGATGGGCAATCAGCCCCAGCATTTT. The V and J genes are TRBV7-6 and TRBJ1-5; 10 nucleotides match TRBD1. This CDR3 has 16 residues. V gave up 3 bases and J gave up 2 bases; unmatched junction bases: 4. Germline V lookup: CDR1 SGHVS, CDR2 FNYEAQ. Filled out from reference TRBV7-6 and TRBJ1-5, the complete variable domain reads GAGVSQSPRYKVTKRGQDVALRCDPISGHVSLYWYRQALGQGPEFLTYFNYEAQQDKSGLPNDRFSAERPEGSISTLTIQRTEQRDSAMYRCASSLGQGMGNQPQHFGDGTRLSIL.

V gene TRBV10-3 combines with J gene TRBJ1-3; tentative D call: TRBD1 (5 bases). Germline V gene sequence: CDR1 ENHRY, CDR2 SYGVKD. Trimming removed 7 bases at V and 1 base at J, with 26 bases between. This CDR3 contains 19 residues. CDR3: CAITPTGLPGLSSGNTIYF. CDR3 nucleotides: TGTGCCATCACCCCTACGGGACTGCCCGGACTCTCTTCTGGAAACACCATATATTTT.

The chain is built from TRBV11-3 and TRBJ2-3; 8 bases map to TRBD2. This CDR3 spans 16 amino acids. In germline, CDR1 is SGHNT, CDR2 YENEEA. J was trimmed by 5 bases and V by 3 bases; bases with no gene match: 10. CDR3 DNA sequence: TGTGCCAGCAGCTTCGGGGTCGGGAGGGACGGAGATACGCAGTATTTT. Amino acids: CASSFGVGRDGDTQYF.

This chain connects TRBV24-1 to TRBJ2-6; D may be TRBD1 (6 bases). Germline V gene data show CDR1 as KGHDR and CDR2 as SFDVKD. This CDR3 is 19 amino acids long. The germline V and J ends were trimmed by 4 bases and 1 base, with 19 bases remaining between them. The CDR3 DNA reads TGTGCCACCAGTGACCCCTCCGGGACACTCCATTCTGGGGCCAACGTCCTGACTTTC. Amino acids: CATSDPSGTLHSGANVLTF.

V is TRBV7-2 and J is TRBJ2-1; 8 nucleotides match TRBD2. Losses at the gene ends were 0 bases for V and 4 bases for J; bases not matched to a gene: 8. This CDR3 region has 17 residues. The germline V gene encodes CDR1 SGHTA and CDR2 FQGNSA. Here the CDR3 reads CASSLAPGGIMYNEQFF. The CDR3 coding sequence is TGTGCCAGCAGCTTAGCGCCGGGAGGGATCATGTACAATGAGCAGTTCTTC.

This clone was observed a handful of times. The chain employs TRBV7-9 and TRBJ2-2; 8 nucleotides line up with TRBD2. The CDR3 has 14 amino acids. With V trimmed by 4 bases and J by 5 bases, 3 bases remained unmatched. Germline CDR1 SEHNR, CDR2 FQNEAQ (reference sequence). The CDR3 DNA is TGTGCCAGCAGCTGGGGACTAGGGACCGGGGAGCTGTTTTTT. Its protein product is CASSWGLGTGELFF.

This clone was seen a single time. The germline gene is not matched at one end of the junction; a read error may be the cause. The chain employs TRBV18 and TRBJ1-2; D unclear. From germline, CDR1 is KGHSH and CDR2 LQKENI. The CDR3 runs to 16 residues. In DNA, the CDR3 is TGTGCCAGCTCACCAGGAACTACTCACGGTTCAACTGAATATGGATTC. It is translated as CASSPGTTHGSTEYGF.

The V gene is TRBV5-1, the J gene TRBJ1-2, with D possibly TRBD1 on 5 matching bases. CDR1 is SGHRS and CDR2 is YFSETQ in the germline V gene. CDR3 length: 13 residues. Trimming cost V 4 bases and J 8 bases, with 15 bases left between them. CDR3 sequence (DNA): TGCGCCAGCAGCCCTAGGGGCCCCGAAGGCTACACCTTC. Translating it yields CASSPRGPEGYTF.

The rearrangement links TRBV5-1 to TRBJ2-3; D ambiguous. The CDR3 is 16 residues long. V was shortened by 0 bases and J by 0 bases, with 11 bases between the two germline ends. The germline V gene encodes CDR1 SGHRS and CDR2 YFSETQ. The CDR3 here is CASSLGAHTSTDTQYF. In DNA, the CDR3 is TGCGCCAGCAGCTTGGGGGCCCACACTAGCACAGATACGCAGTATTTT.

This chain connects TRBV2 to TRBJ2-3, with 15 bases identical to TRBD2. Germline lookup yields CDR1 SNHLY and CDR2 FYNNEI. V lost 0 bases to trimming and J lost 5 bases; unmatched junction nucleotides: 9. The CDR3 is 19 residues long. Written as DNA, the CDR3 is TGTGCCAGCAGTGAAGCAGGGACTAGCGGGAGGAGGGGCGGAGATACGCAGTATTTT. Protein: CASSEAGTSGRRGGDTQYF.

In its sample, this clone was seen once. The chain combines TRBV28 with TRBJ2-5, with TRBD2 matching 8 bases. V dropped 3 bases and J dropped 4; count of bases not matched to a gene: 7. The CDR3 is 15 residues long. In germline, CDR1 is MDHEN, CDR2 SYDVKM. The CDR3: CASSFGGAGGETQYF. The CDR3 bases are TGTGCCAGCAGTTTCGGGGGGGCAGGCGGAGAGACCCAGTACTTC.

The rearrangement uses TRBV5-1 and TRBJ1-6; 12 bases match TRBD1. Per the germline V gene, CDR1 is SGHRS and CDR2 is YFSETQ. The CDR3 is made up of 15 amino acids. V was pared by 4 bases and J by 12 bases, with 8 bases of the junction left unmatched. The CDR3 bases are TGCGCCAGCAGCAGGGGACAGGGGGCCTGGGGACCCCTCCACTTT. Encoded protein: CASSRGQGAWGPLHF.

The CDR3 region is CAISVPPRGNTGELFF. CDR3 nucleotides: TGTGCCATCAGTGTCCCACCAAGAGGGAACACCGGGGAGCTGTTTTTT. The rearrangement links TRBV10-3 to TRBJ2-2; D is ambiguous. Germline V gives CDR1 ENHRY, CDR2 SYGVKD. This CDR3 spans 16 amino acids. Between the trimmed V and J ends, which lost 4 bases and 1 base, there was a span of 13 bases.

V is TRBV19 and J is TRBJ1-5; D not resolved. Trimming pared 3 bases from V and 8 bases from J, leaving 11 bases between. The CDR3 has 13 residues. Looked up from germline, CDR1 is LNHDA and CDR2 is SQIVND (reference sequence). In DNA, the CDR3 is TGTGCCAGTAGTATTAACCAGGAGGAGCCCCAGCATTTT. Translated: CASSINQEEPQHF.

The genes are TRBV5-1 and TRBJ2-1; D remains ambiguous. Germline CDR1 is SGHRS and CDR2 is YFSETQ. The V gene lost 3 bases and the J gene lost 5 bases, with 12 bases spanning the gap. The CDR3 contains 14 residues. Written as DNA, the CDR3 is TGCGCCAGCAGCTCATTGACTCAGCACAATGAGCAGTTCTTC. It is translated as CASSSLTQHNEQFF.

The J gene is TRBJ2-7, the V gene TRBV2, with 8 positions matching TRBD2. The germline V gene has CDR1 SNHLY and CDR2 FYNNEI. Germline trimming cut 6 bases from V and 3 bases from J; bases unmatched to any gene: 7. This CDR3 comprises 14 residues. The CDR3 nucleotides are TGTGCCAGCAGCCCCACTAGCGGCCTCTACGAGCAGTACTTC. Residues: CASSPTSGLYEQYF.

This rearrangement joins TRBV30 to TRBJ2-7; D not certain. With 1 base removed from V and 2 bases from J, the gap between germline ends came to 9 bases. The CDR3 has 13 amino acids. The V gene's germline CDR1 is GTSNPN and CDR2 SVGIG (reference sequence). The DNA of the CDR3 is TGTGCCTGGAGTGCAGGAATTACCTACGAGCAGTACGTC. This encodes CAWSAGITYEQYV.

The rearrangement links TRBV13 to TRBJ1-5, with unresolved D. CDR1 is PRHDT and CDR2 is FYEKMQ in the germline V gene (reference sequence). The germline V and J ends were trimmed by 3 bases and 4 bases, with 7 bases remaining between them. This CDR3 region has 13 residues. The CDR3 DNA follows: TGTGCCAGCAGCTTTGGAGGGAATCAGCCCCAGCATTTT. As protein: CASSFGGNQPQHF.

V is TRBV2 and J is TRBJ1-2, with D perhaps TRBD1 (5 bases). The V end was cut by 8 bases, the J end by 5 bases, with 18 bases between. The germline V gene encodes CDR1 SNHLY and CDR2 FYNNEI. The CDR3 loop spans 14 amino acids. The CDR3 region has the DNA TGTGCCAGCCACGAGACAGAGACCGGGTATGGCTACACCTTC. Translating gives CASHETETGYGYTF. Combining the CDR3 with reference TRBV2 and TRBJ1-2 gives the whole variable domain EPEVTQTPSHQVTQMGQEVILRCVPISNHLYFYWYRQILGQKVEFLVSFYNNEISEKSEIFDDQFSVERPDGSNFTLKIRSTKLEDSAMYFCASHETETGYGYTFGSGTRLTVV.

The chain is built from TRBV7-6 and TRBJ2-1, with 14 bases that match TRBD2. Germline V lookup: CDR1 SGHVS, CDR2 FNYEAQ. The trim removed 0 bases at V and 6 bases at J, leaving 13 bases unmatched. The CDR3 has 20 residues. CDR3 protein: CASSLAPRLAGGSSSNEQFF. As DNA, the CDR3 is TGTGCCAGCAGCTTAGCCCCTAGACTAGCGGGAGGGTCTAGTAGCAATGAGCAGTTCTTC.